The 26 T cell receptor beta chains reported below all come from one sample, sequenced in a study of cytomegalovirus exposure and HLA in healthy donors. PCR employed 60 Vbeta and 13 Jbeta primers. The table came from immunoSEQ multiplex PCR; TCRdb's copy has only in-frame clones and leaves some out. The profile covers over 150,000 clones, with over 70% appearing a single time and 6% to 8% taken by the ten largest. Sequencing was carried out using PBMCs. The receptors were sampled from a male donor in good health and CMV-seropositive.

The chain carries TRBV21-1 and TRBJ2-5; the D call in the table, TRBD2, was not verified against the DNA. TRBV21-1 has pseudogene status. The CDR3 consists of 17 residues. CDR3 sequence reads: CASSKEEALKNQETQYF. CDR3 nucleotides: TGTGCCAGCAGCAAAGAGGAGGCACTAAAAAACCAAGAGACCCAGTACTTC.

V usage is TRBV19 and J usage is TRBJ1-6, with 8 bases matching TRBD1. The CDR3 totals 14 residues. CDR1 is LNHDA and CDR2 is SQIVND in the germline V gene (reference sequence). V gave up 4 bases and J gave up 8 bases; unmatched junction bases: 4. CDR3 in amino acids: CASSNQGAHSPLHF. CDR3 DNA: TGTGCCAGTAGTAACCAGGGGGCTCATTCACCCCTCCACTTT.

V is TRBV5-8 and J is TRBJ1-2, with 9 nucleotides matching TRBD1. After removal of 0 bases from V and 6 bases from J, the junction contained 9 bases not matched to a gene. The CDR3 totals 16 residues. In germline, CDR1 is SGHTS, CDR2 YDEGEE. CDR3 amino acids: CASSLGDREFLNGYTF. CDR3 DNA: TGTGCCAGCAGCTTGGGGGACAGGGAGTTCCTTAATGGCTACACCTTC.

The chain recombines TRBV14 with TRBJ1-1; 8 bases align to TRBD1. The junction had 8 bases not matched to a gene; V was cut back by 0 bases and J by 5 bases. The CDR3 sequence is 16 residues long. In germline, CDR1 is SGHDN, CDR2 FVKESK. In DNA, the CDR3 is TGTGCCAGCAGCCAAGACCCCAGGGGGCGGTGGACTGAAGCTTTCTTT. Protein product: CASSQDPRGRWTEAFF.

This rearrangement joins TRBV28 to TRBJ2-7; 8 bases align to TRBD2. The CDR3 totals 18 residues. Germline-derived CDR1 and CDR2 are MDHEN and SYDVKM. After removal of 5 bases from V and 1 base from J, the junction contained 16 bases not matched to a gene. As DNA, the CDR3 is TGTGCCAGCAGTCCCTGGTCGGCGGGGGGCGGGGTTTCCTACGAGCAGTACTTC. This codes for CASSPWSAGGGVSYEQYF.

The chain uses TRBV30 and TRBJ1-2, with TRBD1 as a possible D gene (5 bases). The V end was cut by 4 bases, the J end by 2 bases, with 8 bases between. The germline CDR1 and CDR2 sequences are GTSNPN and SVGIG (reference sequence). There are 12 residues in the CDR3. CDR3 protein: CAWTGQNYGYTF. CDR3 bases: TGTGCCTGGACAGGGCAAAACTATGGCTACACCTTC.

This clone was found a few times. The chain employs TRBV7-2 and TRBJ2-5; 7 nucleotides match TRBD1. The CDR3 extends over 15 amino acids. Trimming took 0 bases from V and 1 from J; bases not matched to a gene: 2. Germline V gene lookup returns CDR1 SGHTA and CDR2 FQGNSA. The CDR3 coding sequence is TGTGCCAGCAGCTTAGCGACAGGGTTCCAAGAGACCCAGTACTTC. Translating it yields CASSLATGFQETQYF.

The chain has TRBV4-1 and TRBJ2-2; 11 bases line up with TRBD2. CDR3 length equals 16 residues. With V trimmed by 5 bases and J by 7 bases, 9 bases remained unmatched. Germline loops: CDR1 MGHRA, CDR2 YSYEKL. CDR3 loop: CASSYHSGGAVGELFF. The CDR3 nucleotides read TGCGCCAGCAGCTATCATAGCGGGGGGGCCGTCGGGGAGCTGTTTTTT.

This clone was detected once. The chain uses TRBV23-1 and TRBJ2-1; 8 bases are a match to TRBD2. TRBV23-1 is an ORF; its function is uncertain. V lost 4 bases, J lost 4 bases, and 9 bases stayed unmatched. The CDR3 has 16 residues. Here the CDR3 reads CASSRASGGRYNEQFF. CDR3 DNA: TGCGCCAGCAGTCGTGCGAGCGGGGGCCGTTACAATGAGCAGTTCTTC.

The chain has TRBV30 and TRBJ2-7; 9 nucleotides align to TRBD1. J was trimmed by 4 bases and V by 8 bases; bases with no gene match: 12. Germline V gene lookup returns CDR1 GTSNPN and CDR2 SVGIG (reference sequence). The CDR3 is 14 amino acids. CDR3 DNA: TGTGCCACAAATCCGGGACAGGGACTGTACGAGCAGTACTTC. It codes for CATNPGQGLYEQYF.

This rearrangement joins TRBV29-1 to TRBJ2-1; D might be TRBD1 (5 bases). V lost 1 base and J lost 3, with 13 bases in between. This CDR3 region has 15 residues. CDR1 is SQVTM and CDR2 is ANQGSEA in the germline V gene. The CDR3 nucleotides read TGCAGCGTTGAAGTTACCTTGGGGCTCTACAATGAGCAGTTCTTC. This codes for CSVEVTLGLYNEQFF.

The rearrangement links TRBV7-9 to TRBJ2-1; 10 positions agree with TRBD2. Germline trimming cut 5 bases from V and 2 bases from J; bases unmatched to any gene: 3. The CDR3 is 15 residues long. Germline assignment: CDR1 SEHNR and CDR2 FQNEAQ (reference sequence). CDR3 region: CASSPSGGAYNEQFF. CDR3 nucleotides: TGTGCCAGCAGCCCGAGCGGGGGGGCCTACAATGAGCAGTTCTTC.

The chain carries TRBV4-2 and TRBJ1-2, with 8 bases that match TRBD1. The V gene's germline CDR1 is LGHNA and CDR2 YNFKEQ. V gave up 4 bases and J gave up 0 bases; unmatched junction bases: 13. This CDR3 contains 18 residues. The CDR3 bases are TGTGCCAGCAGCCGAGACCTTCGACAGGGGTTAGCTAACTATGGCTACACCTTC. Amino acids: CASSRDLRQGLANYGYTF.

The chain carries TRBV4-3 and TRBJ2-3; 10 bases match TRBD2. V trimming: 1 base; J trimming: 6 bases; junction bases outside the gene matches: 7. This CDR3 contains 16 residues. Germline loops: CDR1 LGHNA, CDR2 YSLEER. CDR3 loop: CASSQVPAGGPDTQYF. Here the CDR3 DNA reads TGCGCCAGCAGCCAAGTCCCAGCGGGGGGGCCGGATACGCAGTATTTT.

V usage is TRBV10-2 and J usage is TRBJ2-1; 9 bases map to TRBD2. The CDR3 contains 14 residues. V lost 2 bases, J lost 8 bases, and 4 bases stayed unmatched. Germline CDR1 and CDR2: WSHSY and SAAADI. Here the CDR3 DNA reads TGCGCCAGCAGTGAGAGCATAGCGGGGGATGAGCAGTTCTTC. Translating gives CASSESIAGDEQFF.

The chain uses TRBV4-1 and TRBJ1-2, with 10 nucleotides matching TRBD1. Per germline, CDR1 MGHRA and CDR2 YSYEKL. The junction had 8 bases not matched to a gene; V was cut back by 1 base and J by 9 bases. The CDR3 loop spans 15 amino acids. CDR3 protein: CASSQVGGQGKSYTF. Written as DNA, the CDR3 is TGCGCCAGCAGCCAAGTCGGGGGACAGGGGAAAAGCTACACCTTC.

The rearrangement uses TRBV10-3 and TRBJ1-1; D remains unclear. CDR1 and CDR2 (germline): ENHRY, SYGVKD. This CDR3 has 14 amino acids. With 3 bases removed from V and 2 bases from J, the gap between germline ends came to 10 bases. The CDR3 sequence: CAISDSRENTEAFF. CDR3 in DNA: TGTGCCATCAGTGATTCACGGGAAAACACTGAAGCTTTCTTT.

This clone was observed a handful of times. The chain recombines TRBV10-1 with TRBJ1-1, with TRBD1 matching 8 bases. V trimming: 5 bases; J trimming: 4 bases; junction bases outside the gene matches: 6. This CDR3 is built from 14 residues. CDR1 WNHNN and CDR2 SYGVQD come from the germline V gene (reference sequence). CDR3 sequence (DNA): TGCGCCAGCAGTCGGGACAGGAGGACCACTGAAGCTTTCTTT. It translates to CASSRDRRTTEAFF.

In its sample, this clone was seen once. The gene calls are TRBV7-3 and TRBJ2-2; D possibly corresponds to TRBD2 (7 bases). V lost 5 bases to trimming and J lost 7 bases, with 26 bases between them. The CDR3 consists of 18 residues. Germline-derived CDR1 and CDR2 are SGHTA and FQGTGA. This CDR3 reads CASSPNAAGRGRHGELFF. DNA of the CDR3: TGTGCCAGCAGCCCTAACGCCGCAGGGCGGGGGCGGCACGGGGAGCTGTTTTTT.

This clone is a singleton in its sample. CDR3 sequence reads: CASSQVQGSLVEKLFF. The CDR3 nucleotides read TGCGCCAGCAGCCAAGTACAGGGGAGCCTAGTTGAAAAACTGTTTTTT. The gene calls are TRBV4-1 and TRBJ1-4; TRBD1 matches at 7 bases. The CDR3 is made up of 16 amino acids. Germline V CDR1 and CDR2: MGHRA, YSYEKL. The junction had 9 bases not matched to a gene; V was cut back by 1 base and J by 7 bases.

The CDR3 DNA is TGTGCCACCAGCAGAGACCAGGGGTACTATGGCTACACCTTC. Translated: CATSRDQGYYGYTF. V usage is TRBV15 and J usage is TRBJ1-2; the D gene is possibly TRBD1 (6 bases). The V gene lost 0 bases and the J gene lost 3 bases, with 8 bases spanning the gap. CDR3 length: 14 residues. From germline, CDR1 is LNHNV and CDR2 YYDKDF (reference sequence).

The chain employs TRBV2 and TRBJ1-5; D may be TRBD1 (6 bases). Per germline, CDR1 SNHLY and CDR2 FYNNEI. V lost 0 bases and J 4 bases, leaving 13 bases between the germline ends. The CDR3 totals 16 residues. Written as DNA, the CDR3 is TGTGCCAGCAGTGAAGCGCGGTGGGGGCAGAATCAGCCCCAGCATTTT. This sequence encodes CASSEARWGQNQPQHF.

Comments on this clone: This CDR3 is also generated by other DNA sequences in the sample. CDR3 protein: CASSNTPGMNTEAFF. As DNA, the CDR3 is TGTGCCAGTAGTAACACCCCGGGGATGAACACTGAAGCTTTCTTT. The V gene is TRBV19, the J gene TRBJ1-1; D is uncertain. The CDR3 totals 15 residues. CDR1 LNHDA and CDR2 SQIVND come from the germline V gene (reference sequence). V lost 4 bases, J lost 0 bases, and 12 bases lay in between.

The chain joins TRBV5-6 to TRBJ1-1, with D unresolved. CDR3 length: 11 residues. V lost 0 bases to trimming and J lost 6 bases, with 3 bases between them. Germline V lookup: CDR1 SGHDT, CDR2 YYEEEE. CDR3 sequence: CASSLGPEAFF. CDR3 coding DNA: TGTGCCAGCAGCTTGGGGCCTGAAGCTTTCTTT.

The chain recombines TRBV6-5 with TRBJ1-2; the match to TRBD1 covers 9 bases. The germline V gene has CDR1 MNHEY and CDR2 SVGAGI. The V gene end was trimmed by 5 bases and the J gene end by 3 bases; junction bases not matched to a gene: 4. CDR3 length: 14 residues. The CDR3: CASSMGQGYYGYTF. Written as DNA, the CDR3 is TGTGCCAGCAGTATGGGACAGGGCTACTATGGCTACACCTTC.

The chain is built from TRBV5-5 and TRBJ1-6; possible D gene TRBD1, 6 bases. This CDR3 spans 14 amino acids. Germline CDR1 and CDR2: SGHKS and YYEKEE (reference sequence). Trimming took off 0 bases at V and 7 bases at J, with 8 bases between the two ends. The CDR3: CASSLGGGNSPLHF. The CDR3 coding sequence is TGTGCCAGCAGCTTGGGAGGGGGAAATTCACCCCTCCACTTT.